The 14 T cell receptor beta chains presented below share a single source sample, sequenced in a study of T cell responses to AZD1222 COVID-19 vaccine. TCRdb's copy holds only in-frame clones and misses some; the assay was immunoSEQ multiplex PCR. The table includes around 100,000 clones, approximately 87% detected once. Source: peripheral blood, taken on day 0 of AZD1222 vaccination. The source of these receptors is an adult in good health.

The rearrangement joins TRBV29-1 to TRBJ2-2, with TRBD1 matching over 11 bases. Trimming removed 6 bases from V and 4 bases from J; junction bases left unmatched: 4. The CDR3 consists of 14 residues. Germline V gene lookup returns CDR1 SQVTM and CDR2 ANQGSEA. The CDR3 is CSVPGTGGTGELFF. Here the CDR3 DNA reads TGCAGCGTCCCCGGGACAGGGGGCACCGGGGAGCTGTTTTTT.

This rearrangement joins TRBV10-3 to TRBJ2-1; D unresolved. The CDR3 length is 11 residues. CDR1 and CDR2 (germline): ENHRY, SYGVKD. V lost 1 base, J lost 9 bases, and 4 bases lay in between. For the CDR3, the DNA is TGTGCCATCAGTGAGTATGTTGAGCAGTTCTTC. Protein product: CAISEYVEQFF.

The CDR3: CASSQASSGGAAPSDTQYF. For the CDR3, the DNA is TGTGCCAGCAGCCAAGCGTCTAGCGGGGGGGCCGCTCCGTCAGATACGCAGTATTTT. The rearrangement links TRBV3-1 (or the pseudogene TRBV3-2) to TRBJ2-3, with 12 bases aligning to TRBD2. Germline V gene data show CDR1 as LGHDT and CDR2 as YNNKEL (reference sequence). This CDR3 comprises 19 residues. The J segment lost 4 bases and the V segment lost 1 base, leaving 12 bases of the junction unmatched.

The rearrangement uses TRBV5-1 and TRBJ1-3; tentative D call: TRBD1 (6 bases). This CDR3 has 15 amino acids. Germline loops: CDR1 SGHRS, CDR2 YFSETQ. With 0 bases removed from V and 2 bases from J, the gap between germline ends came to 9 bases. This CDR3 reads CASSLDGGPGNTIYF. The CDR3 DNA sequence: TGCGCCAGCAGCTTGGATGGGGGGCCTGGAAACACCATATATTTT.

The CDR3 DNA is TGCGCCAGCAGCTTGGCCGCGTTTCGGGGGTTTGAGGAGCAGTACTTC. It codes for CASSLAAFRGFEEQYF. V and J are TRBV5-1 and TRBJ2-7, with TRBD2 as a possible D gene (6 bases). Germline V CDR1 and CDR2: SGHRS, YFSETQ. Trimming cost V 0 bases and J 7 bases, with 20 bases left between them. This CDR3 region has 16 residues.

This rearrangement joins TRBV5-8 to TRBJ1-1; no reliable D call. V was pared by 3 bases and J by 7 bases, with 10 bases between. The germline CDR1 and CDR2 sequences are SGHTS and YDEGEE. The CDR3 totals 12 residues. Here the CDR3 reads CASSSFSLEAFF. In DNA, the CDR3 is TGTGCCAGCAGCTCCTTCTCCCTTGAAGCTTTCTTT.

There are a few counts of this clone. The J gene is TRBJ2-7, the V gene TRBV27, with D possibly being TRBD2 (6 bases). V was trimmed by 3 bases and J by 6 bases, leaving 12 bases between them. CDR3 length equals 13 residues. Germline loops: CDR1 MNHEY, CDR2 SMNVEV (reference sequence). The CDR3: CASSFWQGGEQYF. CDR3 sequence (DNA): TGTGCCAGCAGTTTTTGGCAGGGAGGCGAGCAGTACTTC.

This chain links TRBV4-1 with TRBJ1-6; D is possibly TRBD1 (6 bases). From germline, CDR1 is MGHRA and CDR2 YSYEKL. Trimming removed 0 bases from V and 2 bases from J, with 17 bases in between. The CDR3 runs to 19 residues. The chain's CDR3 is CASSQDLSQGRTYNSPLHF. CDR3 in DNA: TGCGCCAGCAGCCAAGATCTGTCGCAGGGGAGGACCTATAATTCACCCCTCCACTTT.

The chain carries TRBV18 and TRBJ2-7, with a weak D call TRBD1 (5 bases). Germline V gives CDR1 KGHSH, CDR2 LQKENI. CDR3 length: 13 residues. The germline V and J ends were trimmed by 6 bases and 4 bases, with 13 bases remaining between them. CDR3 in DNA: TGTGCCAGCTCGCAGGGCCAGCAGTACGAGCAGTACTTC. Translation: CASSQGQQYEQYF.

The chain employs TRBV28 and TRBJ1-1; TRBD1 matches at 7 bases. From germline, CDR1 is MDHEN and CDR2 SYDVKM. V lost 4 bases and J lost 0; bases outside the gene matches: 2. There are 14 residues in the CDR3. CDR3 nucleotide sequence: TGTGCCAGCAGTTCAGGGGGAATGAACACTGAAGCTTTCTTT. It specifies CASSSGGMNTEAFF.

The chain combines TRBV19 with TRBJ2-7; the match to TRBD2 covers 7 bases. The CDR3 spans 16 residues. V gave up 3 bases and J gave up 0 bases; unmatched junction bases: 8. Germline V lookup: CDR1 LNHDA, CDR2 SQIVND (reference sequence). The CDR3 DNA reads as TGTGCCAGTAGTATGCGAACTGGCGGGGGCTCCTACGAGCAGTACTTC. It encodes CASSMRTGGGSYEQYF.

CDR3 in DNA: TGTGCCAGCAGCCGAACACTAATGCGGACTGAAGCTTTCTTT. Its translation is CASSRTLMRTEAFF. The chain has TRBV6-5 and TRBJ1-1; no definite D call. CDR1 MNHEY and CDR2 SVGAGI come from the germline V gene. The CDR3 totals 14 residues. The germline V and J ends were trimmed by 6 bases and 5 bases, with 16 bases remaining between them.

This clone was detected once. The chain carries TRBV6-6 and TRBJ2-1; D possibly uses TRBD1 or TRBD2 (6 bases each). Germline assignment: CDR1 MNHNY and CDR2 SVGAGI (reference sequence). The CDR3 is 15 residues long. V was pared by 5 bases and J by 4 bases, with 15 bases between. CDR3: CASSDLEGEYNEQFF. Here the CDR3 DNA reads TGTGCCAGCAGTGACCTGGAGGGGGAGTACAATGAGCAGTTCTTC.

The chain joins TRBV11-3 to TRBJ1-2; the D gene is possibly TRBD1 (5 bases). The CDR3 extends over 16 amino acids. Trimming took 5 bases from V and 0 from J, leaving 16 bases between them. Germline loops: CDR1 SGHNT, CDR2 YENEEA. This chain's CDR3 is CASSPLGQAPNYGYTF. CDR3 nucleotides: TGTGCCAGCAGCCCACTGGGGCAGGCTCCTAACTATGGCTACACCTTC.